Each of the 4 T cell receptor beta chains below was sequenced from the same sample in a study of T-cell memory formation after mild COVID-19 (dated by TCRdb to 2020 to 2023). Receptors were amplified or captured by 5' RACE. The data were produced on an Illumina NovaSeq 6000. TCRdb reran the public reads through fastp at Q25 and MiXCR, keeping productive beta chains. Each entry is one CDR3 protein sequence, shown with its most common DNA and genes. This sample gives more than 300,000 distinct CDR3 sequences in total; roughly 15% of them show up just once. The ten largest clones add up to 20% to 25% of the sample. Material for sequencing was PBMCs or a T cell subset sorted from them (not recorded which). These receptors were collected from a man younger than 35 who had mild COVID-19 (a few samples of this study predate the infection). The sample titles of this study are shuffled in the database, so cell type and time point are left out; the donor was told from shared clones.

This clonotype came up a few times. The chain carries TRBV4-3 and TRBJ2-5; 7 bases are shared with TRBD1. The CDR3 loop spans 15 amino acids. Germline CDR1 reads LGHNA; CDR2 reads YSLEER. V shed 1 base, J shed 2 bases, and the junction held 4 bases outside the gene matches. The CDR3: CASSQGGTAQETQYF. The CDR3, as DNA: TGCGCCAGCAGCCAAGGAGGGACAGCGCAAGAGACCCAGTACTTC.

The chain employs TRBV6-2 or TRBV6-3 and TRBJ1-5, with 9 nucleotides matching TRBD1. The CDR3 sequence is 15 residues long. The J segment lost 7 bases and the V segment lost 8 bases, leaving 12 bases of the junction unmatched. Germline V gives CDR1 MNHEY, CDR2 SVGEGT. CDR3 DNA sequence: TGTGCCAGCGGACCTCCGGGACAGGGTTTCCAGCCCCAGCATTTT. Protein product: CASGPPGQGFQPQHF.

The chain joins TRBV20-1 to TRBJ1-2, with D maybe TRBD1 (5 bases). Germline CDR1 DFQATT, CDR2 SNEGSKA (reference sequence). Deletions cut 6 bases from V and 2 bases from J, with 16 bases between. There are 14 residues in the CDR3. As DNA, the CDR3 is TGCAGTGCAACCTCGGGGGACCGGAACTATGGCTACACCTTC. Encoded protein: CSATSGDRNYGYTF.

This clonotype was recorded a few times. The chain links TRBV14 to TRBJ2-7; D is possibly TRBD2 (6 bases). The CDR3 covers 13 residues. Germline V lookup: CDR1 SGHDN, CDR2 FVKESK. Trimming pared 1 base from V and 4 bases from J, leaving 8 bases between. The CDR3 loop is CASSQAGAYEQYF. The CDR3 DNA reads TGTGCCAGCAGCCAAGCGGGAGCTTACGAGCAGTACTTC.